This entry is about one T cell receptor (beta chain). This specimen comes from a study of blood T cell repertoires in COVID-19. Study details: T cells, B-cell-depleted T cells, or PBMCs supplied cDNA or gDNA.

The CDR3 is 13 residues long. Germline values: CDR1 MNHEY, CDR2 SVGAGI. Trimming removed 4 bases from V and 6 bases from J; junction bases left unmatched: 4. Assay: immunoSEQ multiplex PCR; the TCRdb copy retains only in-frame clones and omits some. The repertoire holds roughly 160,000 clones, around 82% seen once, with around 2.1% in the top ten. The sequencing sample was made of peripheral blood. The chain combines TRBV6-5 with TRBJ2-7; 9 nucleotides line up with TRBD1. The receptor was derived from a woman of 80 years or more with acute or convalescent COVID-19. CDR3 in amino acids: CASSFGQGIEQYF. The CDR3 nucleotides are TGTGCCAGCAGTTTTGGACAGGGGATCGAGCAGTACTTC.